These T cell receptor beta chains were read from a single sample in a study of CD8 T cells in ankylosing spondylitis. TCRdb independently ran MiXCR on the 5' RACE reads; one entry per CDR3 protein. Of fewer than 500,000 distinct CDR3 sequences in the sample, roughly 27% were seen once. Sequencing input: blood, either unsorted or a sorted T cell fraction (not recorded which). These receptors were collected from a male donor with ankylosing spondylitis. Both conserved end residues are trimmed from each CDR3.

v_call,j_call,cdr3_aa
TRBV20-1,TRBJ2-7,SAPDRAGNYEQY
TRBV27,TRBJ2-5,ASSFRQGRETQY
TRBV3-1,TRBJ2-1,ASSQVAGEHNEQF
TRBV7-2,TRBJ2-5,ASSLAGEVQETQY
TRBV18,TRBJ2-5,ASSPPRGPETQY
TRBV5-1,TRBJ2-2,ASSLITGGELF
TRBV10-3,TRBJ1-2,AISAGQGNGYT
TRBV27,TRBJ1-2,ASSLKGGDYGYT
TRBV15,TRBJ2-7,ATSRDSRTGYYEQY
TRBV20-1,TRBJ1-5,SARVQGTQPQH
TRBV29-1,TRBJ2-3,SVEGGGTSGRASTDTQY
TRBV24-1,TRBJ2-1,ASGASGDKNEQF
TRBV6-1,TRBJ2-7,ASSEGMVGNYEQY
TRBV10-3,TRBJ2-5,AISDYRVGETQY
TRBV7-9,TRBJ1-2,ASSLEGEQWISGYT
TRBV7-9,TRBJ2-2,ATGTATNTGELF
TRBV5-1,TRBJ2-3,ASSLAPTSTDTQY
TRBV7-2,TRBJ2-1,ASSVDISSYNEQF
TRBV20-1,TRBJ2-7,SARDSWTSGTYEQY
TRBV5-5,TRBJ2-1,ASRGVDSYNEQF
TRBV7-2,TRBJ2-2,ASSLEAGARTGELF
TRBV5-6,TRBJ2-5,ASYGLAGVGETQY
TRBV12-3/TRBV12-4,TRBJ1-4,ASSPGLANEKLF
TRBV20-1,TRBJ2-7,SAGGQGHSYEQY
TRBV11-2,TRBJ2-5,ASSLAGGVVETQY
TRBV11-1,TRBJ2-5,ASSRTSGIRFGTGETQY
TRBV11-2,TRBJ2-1,ASSSSGTGYNEQF
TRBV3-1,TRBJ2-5,ASTNELAGKTQY
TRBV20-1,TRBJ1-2,SADVRTTDGYT
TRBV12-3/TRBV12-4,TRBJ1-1,ASSFIDTEAF
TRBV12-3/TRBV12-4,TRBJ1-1,ASSKPGQRNTEAF